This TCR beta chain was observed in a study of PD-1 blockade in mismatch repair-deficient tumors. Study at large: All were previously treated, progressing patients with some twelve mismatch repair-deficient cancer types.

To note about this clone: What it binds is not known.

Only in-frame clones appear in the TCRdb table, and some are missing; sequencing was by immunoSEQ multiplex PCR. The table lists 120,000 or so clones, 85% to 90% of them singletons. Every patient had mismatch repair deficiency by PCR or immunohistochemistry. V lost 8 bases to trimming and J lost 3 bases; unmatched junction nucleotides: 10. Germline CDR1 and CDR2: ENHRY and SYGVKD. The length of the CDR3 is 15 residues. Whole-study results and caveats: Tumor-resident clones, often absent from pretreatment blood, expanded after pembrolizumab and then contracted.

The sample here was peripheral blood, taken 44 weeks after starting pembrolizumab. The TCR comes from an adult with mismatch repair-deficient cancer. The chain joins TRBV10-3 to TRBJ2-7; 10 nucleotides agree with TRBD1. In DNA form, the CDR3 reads TGTGCCATCGGGCCCGGGACAGGGGTCTTCTACGAGCAGTACTTC. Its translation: CAIGPGTGVFYEQYF.